Following are 24 T cell receptor beta chains from one sample sequenced in a study of naive and memory T cell subsets. Both TRBC1 and TRBC2 were covered by a beta constant-region primer of two equimolar oligonucleotides. TCRdb used MiXCR to reprocess the UMI-ligation and nested PCR reads, holding one entry per CDR3 protein. The sample has 77,000 or so distinct CDR3 sequences, under 15% seen once. The sample comprised central memory CD4+ T cells from blood. The source of these receptors is a human donor in good health.

This chain connects TRBV20-1 to TRBJ2-3; D is perhaps TRBD1 or TRBD2 (6 bases each). The length of the CDR3 is 14 residues. Germline values: CDR1 DFQATT, CDR2 SNEGSKA (reference sequence). V lost 0 bases to trimming and J lost 7 bases, with 14 bases between them. The CDR3 bases are TGCAGTGCTAGAGAAGGGTGGGGGGCAAATACGCAGTATTTT. Protein product: CSAREGWGANTQYF.

This sequence joins TRBV5-1 and TRBJ1-1; 12 bases agree with TRBD1. Trimming cost V 4 bases and J 5 bases; bases outside gene matches: 6. Germline V gives CDR1 SGHRS, CDR2 YFSETQ. This CDR3 is built from 15 residues. CDR3 residues: CASSLTGQGATEAFF. Written as DNA, the CDR3 is TGCGCCAGCAGCCTGACGGGACAGGGGGCGACTGAAGCTTTCTTT.

This clonotype occurred many times. The chain carries TRBV6-2 or TRBV6-3 and TRBJ2-7; 8 bases are a match to TRBD2. V was clipped by 7 bases and J by 2 bases; unmatched bases: 7. Germline V gives CDR1 MNHEY, CDR2 SVGEGT. This CDR3 is 14 amino acids long. CDR3 sequence: CASKPAGGTYEQYF. CDR3 sequence (DNA): TGTGCCAGCAAACCCGCGGGAGGTACCTACGAGCAGTACTTC.

The chain couples TRBV12-3 or TRBV12-4 to TRBJ2-3; D call uncertain. Trimming removed 6 bases at V and 0 bases at J, with 7 bases between. The CDR3 loop spans 13 amino acids. This CDR3 reads CASRPSSTDTQYF. The CDR3 DNA reads as TGTGCCAGCAGGCCAAGCAGCACAGATACGCAGTATTTT.

The V call is TRBV11-2, the J call TRBJ2-1; D not resolved. Per the germline V gene, CDR1 is SGHAT and CDR2 is FQNNGV. The CDR3 runs to 13 residues. V shed 1 base and J shed 4 bases, with 5 bases lying between them. The DNA for the CDR3 is TGTGCCAGCAGCTTAGGGGGTTACAATGAGCAGTTCTTC. Translating it yields CASSLGGYNEQFF.

This clonotype occurred a few times. The chain combines TRBV29-1 with TRBJ2-5; 7 bases agree with TRBD2. This CDR3 is 13 amino acids long. Germline V gene data show CDR1 as SQVTM and CDR2 as ANQGSEA. Trimming cost V 3 bases and J 4 bases; bases outside gene matches: 5. The CDR3 protein is CSVDGSGAETQYF. The CDR3 nucleotides read TGCAGCGTTGATGGGAGCGGGGCAGAGACCCAGTACTTC.

This clonotype has only a few counts. The rearrangement links TRBV30 to TRBJ2-3; TRBD2 agrees at 8 bases. V trimming: 3 bases; J trimming: 1 base; junction bases outside the gene matches: 3. The CDR3 loop spans 14 amino acids. Per germline, CDR1 GTSNPN and CDR2 SVGIG (reference sequence). DNA of the CDR3: TGTGCCTGGAGGCCGGGACTAGGCACAGATACGCAGTATTTT. Protein product: CAWRPGLGTDTQYF.

The chain carries TRBV29-1 and TRBJ1-4; D ambiguous. Trimming cost V 2 bases and J 4 bases, with 14 bases left between them. Looked up from germline, CDR1 is SQVTM and CDR2 is ANQGSEA. The CDR3 is 15 residues long. The CDR3 is CSVEIVGNVNEKLFF. The CDR3, as DNA: TGCAGCGTTGAAATTGTGGGGAACGTTAATGAAAAACTGTTTTTT.

This clonotype was recorded a few times. The chain employs TRBV5-6 and TRBJ2-1; 12 bases align to TRBD2. The J segment lost 7 bases and the V segment lost 1 base, leaving 12 bases of the junction unmatched. The CDR3 contains 18 residues. Germline CDR1 SGHDT, CDR2 YYEEEE. The CDR3: CASSLRSSGRAIFNEQFF. Here the CDR3 DNA reads TGTGCCAGCAGCTTGCGGTCTAGCGGGAGGGCCATCTTTAATGAGCAGTTCTTC.

The gene calls are TRBV10-3 and TRBJ2-3; TRBD2 matches at 11 bases. Trimming took 5 bases from V and 1 from J; bases not matched to a gene: 2. From germline, CDR1 is ENHRY and CDR2 SYGVKD. The CDR3 runs 15 residues. The CDR3 DNA reads as TGTGCCATCAGTTGGGGACTAGCGGGCACAGATACGCAGTATTTT. Translating it yields CAISWGLAGTDTQYF.

The J gene is TRBJ2-7, the V gene TRBV5-1; 11 positions agree with TRBD2. V lost 4 bases and J lost 3; bases outside the gene matches: 9. From germline, CDR1 is SGHRS and CDR2 YFSETQ. The CDR3 loop spans 16 amino acids. The CDR3 protein is CASSASIGLAGYEQYF. The CDR3 DNA reads as TGCGCCAGCAGCGCCTCCATAGGACTAGCGGGCTACGAGCAGTACTTC.

This chain links TRBV29-1 with TRBJ2-7, with D uncertain. CDR3 length: 12 amino acids. Germline V gives CDR1 SQVTM, CDR2 ANQGSEA. The V end was cut by 6 bases, the J end by 2 bases, with 11 bases between. CDR3 DNA: TGCAGCGTGATGAAAGGGACCTACGAGCAGTACTTC. The encoded protein is CSVMKGTYEQYF.

This clonotype was counted between two and nine times. V usage is TRBV6-5 and J usage is TRBJ2-1, with 7 bases identical to TRBD1. Germline V gene lookup returns CDR1 MNHEY and CDR2 SVGAGI. V shed 4 bases, J shed 15 bases, and the junction held 9 bases outside the gene matches. CDR3 size: 12 residues. The CDR3 loop reads CASSSRQGEWFF. The DNA for the CDR3 is TGTGCCAGCAGTTCTCGACAGGGCGAGTGGTTCTTC.

This clonotype was seen more than once but under ten times. The chain couples TRBV20-1 to TRBJ2-7; D perhaps matches TRBD2 (6 bases). The V end lost 5 bases, the J end lost 4 bases, and 12 bases lay between the germline ends. CDR3 length equals 12 residues. Germline lookup yields CDR1 DFQATT and CDR2 SNEGSKA (reference sequence). The CDR3 sequence: CSAPNLAYEQYF. In DNA, the CDR3 is TGCAGTGCTCCCAACCTAGCGTACGAGCAGTACTTC.

The J gene is TRBJ2-3, the V gene TRBV20-1; 7 bases map to TRBD1. V lost 2 bases and J lost 4; bases outside the gene matches: 3. CDR3 length: 13 amino acids. Germline V CDR1 and CDR2: DFQATT, SNEGSKA (reference sequence). CDR3 region: CSARSQGADTQYF. The CDR3 bases are TGCAGTGCTAGATCCCAGGGGGCAGATACGCAGTATTTT.

V usage is TRBV28 and J usage is TRBJ1-2; D call uncertain. Trimming took 4 bases from V and 4 from J, leaving 7 bases between them. Germline values: CDR1 MDHEN, CDR2 SYDVKM. The CDR3 contains 12 residues. Here the CDR3 reads CASSSRSYGYTF. CDR3 nucleotides: TGTGCCAGCAGTTCGCGGTCCTATGGCTACACCTTC.

The V gene is TRBV29-1, the J gene TRBJ2-3, with 11 bases lining up with TRBD2. The V gene end was trimmed by 7 bases and the J gene end by 1 base; junction bases not matched to a gene: 13. Germline-derived CDR1 and CDR2 are SQVTM and ANQGSEA. The CDR3 loop spans 17 amino acids. The DNA for the CDR3 is TGCAGCGCCTACCGGGGGACTAGCGGAATAGGCACAGATACGCAGTATTTT. Encoded protein: CSAYRGTSGIGTDTQYF.

V and J are TRBV11-2 and TRBJ1-5; D remains ambiguous. Germline V gives CDR1 SGHAT, CDR2 FQNNGV. CDR3 length: 15 residues. Between the trimmed V and J ends, which lost 5 bases and 0 bases, there was a span of 11 bases. The CDR3 DNA follows: TGTGCCAGCAGCCAGGACGGCCTTAGCAATCAGCCCCAGCATTTT. It is translated as CASSQDGLSNQPQHF.

This clonotype was seen a few times. The chain combines TRBV5-1 with TRBJ2-3; 11 bases line up with TRBD2. From germline, CDR1 is SGHRS and CDR2 YFSETQ. V lost 5 bases to trimming and J lost 3 bases; unmatched junction nucleotides: 8. The CDR3 is made up of 16 amino acids. The CDR3 DNA is TGCGCCAGCAGAACTAGCGGGAGTATAGGAACAGATACGCAGTATTTT. Its translation is CASRTSGSIGTDTQYF.

The chain has TRBV19 and TRBJ1-4; 7 bases line up with TRBD1. CDR1 and CDR2 (germline): LNHDA, SQIVND (reference sequence). The J segment lost 8 bases and the V segment lost 11 bases, leaving 17 bases of the junction unmatched. The CDR3 has 15 residues. The CDR3 DNA reads as TGTGCCTGGAGTGTTATCTCGGGCAGGGGGGAAAAACTGTTTTTT. Its translation: CAWSVISGRGEKLFF.

The chain combines TRBV6-2 or TRBV6-3 with TRBJ2-7; 7 positions match TRBD2. The CDR3 has 15 residues. CDR1 is MNHEY, CDR2 SVGEGT, per germline. V shed 6 bases, J shed 1 base, and the junction held 9 bases outside the gene matches. In nucleotides, the CDR3 is TGTGCCAGCAGCTCACAGCGGGACCGATCCTACGAGCAGTACTTC. Translation: CASSSQRDRSYEQYF.

This chain uses TRBV4-1 with TRBJ2-2; TRBD2 agrees at 7 bases. This CDR3 region has 17 residues. With 1 base clipped from V and 4 bases from J, the junction kept 9 bases outside the gene matches. The germline gives CDR1 MGHRA, CDR2 YSYEKL. CDR3 DNA: TGCGCCAGCAGCCAAGTCCGTAGCGGGCCCTTCACCGGGGAGCTGTTTTTT. Translating it yields CASSQVRSGPFTGELFF.

This clonotype has a handful of counts. The CDR3 region has the DNA TGTGCCAGCAGAGGGACAGGGGCCCTCCGAAACATTCAGTACTTC. It is translated as CASRGTGALRNIQYF. The chain is built from TRBV25-1 and TRBJ2-4; 10 bases line up with TRBD1. This CDR3 has 15 residues. J lost 6 bases, V lost 6 bases, and 8 bases had no gene match. Germline CDR1 reads MGHDK; CDR2 reads SYGVNS.

This clonotype was found a few times. V and J are TRBV30 and TRBJ2-7, with D uncertain. Trimming removed 1 base at V and 3 bases at J, with 10 bases between. Germline V gene sequence: CDR1 GTSNPN, CDR2 SVGIG (reference sequence). This CDR3 comprises 13 residues. CDR3 region: CAWSAGPYYEQYF. The CDR3 DNA sequence: TGTGCCTGGAGTGCTGGACCGTACTACGAGCAGTACTTC.